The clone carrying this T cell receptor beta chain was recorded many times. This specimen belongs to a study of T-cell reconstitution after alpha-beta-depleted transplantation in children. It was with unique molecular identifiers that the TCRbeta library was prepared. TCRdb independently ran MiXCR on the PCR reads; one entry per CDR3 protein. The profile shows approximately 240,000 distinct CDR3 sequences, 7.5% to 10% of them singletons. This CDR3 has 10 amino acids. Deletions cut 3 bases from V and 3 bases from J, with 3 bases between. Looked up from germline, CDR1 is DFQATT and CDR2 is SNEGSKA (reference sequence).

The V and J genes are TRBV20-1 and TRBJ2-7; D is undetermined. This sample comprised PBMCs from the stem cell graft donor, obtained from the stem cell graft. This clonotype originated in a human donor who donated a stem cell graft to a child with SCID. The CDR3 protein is CSARNYEQYF. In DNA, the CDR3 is TGCAGTGCTAGGAACTACGAGCAGTACTTC.